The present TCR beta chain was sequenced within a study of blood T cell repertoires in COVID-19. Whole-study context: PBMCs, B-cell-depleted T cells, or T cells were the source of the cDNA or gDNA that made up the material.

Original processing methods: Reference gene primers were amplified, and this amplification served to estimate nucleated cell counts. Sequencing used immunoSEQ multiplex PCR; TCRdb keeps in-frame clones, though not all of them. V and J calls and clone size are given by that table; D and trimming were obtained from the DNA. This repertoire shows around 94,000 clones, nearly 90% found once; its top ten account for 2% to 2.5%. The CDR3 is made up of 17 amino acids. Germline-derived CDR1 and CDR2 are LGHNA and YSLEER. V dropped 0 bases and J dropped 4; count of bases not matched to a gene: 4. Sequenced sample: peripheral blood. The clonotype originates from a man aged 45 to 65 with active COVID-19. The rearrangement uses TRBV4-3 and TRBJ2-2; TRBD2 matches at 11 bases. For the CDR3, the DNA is TGCGCCAGCAGCCAAGATAGCGGGGGGGCCGGCACCGGGGAGCTGTTTTTT. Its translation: CASSQDSGGAGTGELFF.